The next 20 T cell receptor beta chains were all read from a single sample in a study of blood T cell repertoires in COVID-19. The repertoire was sequenced with immunoSEQ multiplex PCR; TCRdb's copy has only in-frame clones and lacks some. The data contain 350,000 or so clones, about 88% of them seen just once; the ten biggest clones take up more than 0.8%. Sequencing input: PBMCs or T cells enriched from blood (not recorded which). All receptors come from a woman aged 25 to 39 who had recovered from COVID-19.

The chain uses TRBV7-2 and TRBJ2-5; D gene uncertain. Germline V gives CDR1 SGHTA, CDR2 FQGNSA. Trimming took 0 bases from V and 3 from J, leaving 5 bases between them. The CDR3 extends over 13 amino acids. As DNA, the CDR3 is TGTGCCAGCAGCTTAGCGCGAAAAGAGACCCAGTACTTC. It is translated as CASSLARKETQYF.

The chain recombines TRBV5-6 with TRBJ2-7, with D possibly being TRBD2 (7 bases). Germline V gene data show CDR1 as SGHDT and CDR2 as YYEEEE. The V end was cut by 0 bases, the J end by 3 bases, with 13 bases between. The CDR3 extends over 15 amino acids. In DNA form, the CDR3 reads TGTGCCAGCAGCTTGGCGCGGGGGCCCCTCTACGAGCAGTACTTC. This codes for CASSLARGPLYEQYF.

This clone appeared a few times. The chain joins TRBV7-9 to TRBJ1-2; maybe TRBD1 (6 bases). CDR1 is SEHNR and CDR2 is FQNEAQ in the germline V gene (reference sequence). V was pared by 4 bases and J by 0 bases, with 9 bases between. The CDR3 is made up of 14 amino acids. CDR3 sequence (DNA): TGTGCCAGCAGCTACTACAGGGCTAACTATGGCTACACCTTC. It is translated as CASSYYRANYGYTF.

J is TRBJ1-1 and V is TRBV19; a possible D gene is TRBD1 (5 bases). This CDR3 region has 14 residues. Trimming pared 1 base from V and 2 bases from J, leaving 8 bases between. Per germline, CDR1 LNHDA and CDR2 SQIVND (reference sequence). The CDR3 reads CASSIGQRNTEAFF. Here the CDR3 DNA reads TGTGCCAGTAGTATAGGACAGAGAAACACTGAAGCTTTCTTT. Together with reference TRBV19 and TRBJ1-1, the CDR3 gives the full variable domain: DGGITQSPKYLFRKEGQNVTLSCEQNLNHDAMYWYRQDPGQGLRLIYYSQIVNDFQKGDIAEGYSVSREKKESFPLTVTSAQKNPTAFYLCASSIGQRNTEAFFGQGTRLTVV.

The chain couples TRBV3-1 (or the pseudogene TRBV3-2) to TRBJ2-6, with D perhaps matching TRBD2 (6 bases). CDR3 length: 20 amino acids. V was trimmed by 3 bases and J by 2 bases, leaving 23 bases between them. The germline V gene has CDR1 LGHDT and CDR2 YNNKEL (reference sequence). CDR3 residues: CASSHSVHSSGDTGANVLTF. CDR3 bases: TGTGCCAGCAGCCATTCTGTCCACTCGTCGGGAGACACTGGGGCCAACGTCCTGACTTTC.

This clone was found once. V is TRBV24-1 and J is TRBJ1-2; D possibly corresponds to TRBD1 (6 bases). V lost 12 bases and J 7 bases, leaving 23 bases between the germline ends. CDR1 and CDR2 (germline): KGHDR, SFDVKD. This CDR3 contains 14 residues. CDR3 bases: TGTGCCGGGGCAAAACAGGGTAATGTCTCTGGCTACACCTTC. The encoded protein is CAGAKQGNVSGYTF.

The chain carries TRBV7-9 and TRBJ1-1; a weak D match, TRBD1 (5 bases). Trimming left V 0 bases short and J 3 bases short, with 8 bases between. CDR3 length equals 14 residues. The germline V gene encodes CDR1 SEHNR and CDR2 FQNEAQ (reference sequence). The CDR3: CASSLARDHTEAFF. CDR3 nucleotides: TGTGCCAGCAGCTTAGCCAGGGATCACACTGAAGCTTTCTTT. Combining the CDR3 with reference TRBV7-9 and TRBJ1-1 gives the whole variable domain DTGVSQNPRHKITKRGQNVTFRCDPISEHNRLYWYRQTLGQGPEFLTYFQNEAQLEKSRLLSDRFSAERPKGSFSTLEIQRTEQGDSAMYLCASSLARDHTEAFFGQGTRLTVV.

The chain recombines TRBV7-9 with TRBJ1-2; D possibly corresponds to TRBD1 (5 bases). V was trimmed by 5 bases and J by 4 bases, leaving 17 bases between them. This CDR3 has 15 amino acids. Germline CDR1 SEHNR, CDR2 FQNEAQ (reference sequence). The chain's CDR3 is CASSRIDSLGYGYTF. CDR3 DNA: TGTGCCAGCAGCCGCATCGACAGCTTGGGCTATGGCTACACCTTC.

This chain uses TRBV6-1 with TRBJ2-3, with 8 bases identical to TRBD2. Germline V gene sequence: CDR1 MNHNS, CDR2 SASEGT. CDR3 length: 16 amino acids. Germline trimming cut 1 base from V and 8 bases from J; bases unmatched to any gene: 11. The CDR3 DNA sequence: TGTGCCAGCAGTGAAGGAGGTTTCGGGACTAGACGTACGCAGTATTTT. Translating it yields CASSEGGFGTRRTQYF.

The rearrangement joins TRBV5-5 to TRBJ2-7, with 7 bases identical to TRBD1. V shed 4 bases and J 0 bases; nucleotides not matched to a gene: 7. Germline V gene lookup returns CDR1 SGHKS and CDR2 YYEKEE (reference sequence). The length of the CDR3 is 15 residues. CDR3 bases: TGTGCCAGCAGCCGGGACAGCCTGAGCTCCTACGAGCAGTACTTC. Protein sequence: CASSRDSLSSYEQYF.

This clone was seen just once. The chain combines TRBV28 with TRBJ1-5; 8 bases align to TRBD1. There are 14 residues in the CDR3. After removal of 10 bases from V and 1 base from J, the junction contained 6 bases not matched to a gene. CDR1 and CDR2 (germline): MDHEN, SYDVKM. This chain's CDR3 is CANKGQGSNQPQHF. CDR3 DNA: TGTGCCAACAAAGGACAGGGAAGCAATCAGCCCCAGCATTTT.

The chain uses TRBV28 and TRBJ1-4; TRBD1 agrees at 8 bases. CDR1 and CDR2 from the germline V gene are MDHEN and SYDVKM. This CDR3 has 13 amino acids. Trimming removed 6 bases from V and 7 bases from J; junction bases left unmatched: 4. CDR3 sequence: CASRDRVGEKLFF. CDR3 in DNA: TGTGCCAGCAGGGACAGGGTTGGTGAAAAACTGTTTTTT.

V and J are TRBV5-4 and TRBJ2-7; D may be TRBD2 (5 bases). CDR1 is SGHNT, CDR2 YYREEE, per germline (reference sequence). The CDR3 contains 14 residues. Trimming removed 1 base at V and 2 bases at J, with 10 bases between. CDR3 residues: CASSLRLAPYEQYF. In nucleotides, the CDR3 is TGTGCCAGCAGCTTGCGTCTAGCCCCCTACGAGCAGTACTTC.

CDR3 in amino acids: CASSQVGGAMLGYTF. CDR3 in DNA: TGCGCCAGCAGCCAAGTGGGCGGGGCCATGTTGGGCTACACCTTC. The V gene is TRBV4-1, the J gene TRBJ1-2, with D perhaps TRBD1 (5 bases). Germline-derived CDR1 and CDR2 are MGHRA and YSYEKL. This CDR3 has 15 amino acids. Trimming shortened V by 1 base and J by 8 bases, and 17 bases separated the two germline ends.

This sequence joins TRBV5-1 and TRBJ1-3; TRBD1 matches at 9 bases. This CDR3 comprises 17 residues. CDR1 is SGHRS, CDR2 YFSETQ, per germline. V lost 3 bases to trimming and J lost 1 base; unmatched junction nucleotides: 8. DNA of the CDR3: TGCGCCAGCAGCTCGCTACAGGGGGCTGGTTCTGGAAACACCATATATTTT. Its translation is CASSSLQGAGSGNTIYF.

In nucleotides, the CDR3 is TGTGCCAGCAGCCAAGACGTCACCGGGGAGCTGTTTTTT. This sequence encodes CASSQDVTGELFF. This chain connects TRBV3-1 (or the pseudogene TRBV3-2) to TRBJ2-2; D is unclear. Germline CDR1 reads LGHDT; CDR2 reads YNNKEL (reference sequence). The CDR3 totals 13 residues. Deletions cut 0 bases from V and 4 bases from J, with 3 bases between.

CDR3 nucleotide sequence: TGTGCCAGCAGCTTAGACCCCCGGAGCTACGAGCAGTACTTC. Amino acid sequence: CASSLDPRSYEQYF. The chain links TRBV7-6 to TRBJ2-7; D is unresolved. Germline CDR1 is SGHVS and CDR2 is FNYEAQ. Trimming left V 1 base short and J 3 bases short, with 10 bases between. The length of the CDR3 is 14 residues. The whole variable domain, filled in from reference TRBV7-6 and TRBJ2-7, reads GAGVSQSPRYKVTKRGQDVALRCDPISGHVSLYWYRQALGQGPEFLTYFNYEAQQDKSGLPNDRFSAERPEGSISTLTIQRTEQRDSAMYRCASSLDPRSYEQYFGPGTRLTVT.

The chain recombines TRBV27 with TRBJ1-6, with TRBD1 matching 7 bases. The CDR3 covers 14 residues. Germline V gene lookup returns CDR1 MNHEY and CDR2 SMNVEV (reference sequence). Unmatched junction bases numbered 5, after V lost 5 bases and J lost 7 bases. The CDR3 nucleotides are TGTGCCAGCAGTAACAGGGGCCGAAATTCACCCCTCCACTTT. It codes for CASSNRGRNSPLHF.

On this clone itself: The same CDR3 also results from other DNA sequences found in this sample. V and J are TRBV28 and TRBJ1-1, with D maybe TRBD1 (5 bases). Between the trimmed V and J ends, which lost 2 bases and 1 base, there was a span of 5 bases. The CDR3 contains 13 residues. Per the germline V gene, CDR1 is MDHEN and CDR2 is SYDVKM. The CDR3 nucleotides are TGTGCCAGCAGTTTAGGACAGAACACTGAAGCTTTCTTT. It yields the protein CASSLGQNTEAFF.

The rearrangement links TRBV2 to TRBJ1-5, with no clear D. Germline CDR1 reads SNHLY; CDR2 reads FYNNEI. Trimming pared 4 bases from V and 0 bases from J, leaving 7 bases between. The CDR3 runs 14 residues. The CDR3 protein is CASSVGGSNQPQHF. The DNA for the CDR3 is TGTGCCAGCAGTGTGGGAGGTAGCAATCAGCCCCAGCATTTT.